The 10 T cell receptor beta chains in this list originate from one sample, sequenced in a study of identical twins. TCRdb independently ran MiXCR on the 5' RACE reads; one entry per CDR3 protein. The sample comprises over 250,000 distinct CDR3 sequences, roughly 10% of which are singletons, and 5.5% to 9% rests with the top ten. The same sample was also used in a study of yellow fever vaccine responses in identical twins.

Sequencing was performed on CD8+ T cells sorted from blood. The receptors stem from a woman aged 18 to 35 in good health.

Comment on this clonotype: Being one base from a much bigger clone, this may be a read error. The chain has TRBV7-3 and TRBJ2-7; 9 nucleotides match TRBD1. Germline loops: CDR1 SGHTA, CDR2 FQGTGA. The CDR3 is 15 amino acids. The CDR3 sequence is CASSSTGGLGDELYF. CDR3 bases: TGTGCCAGCAGCTCCACAGGGGGCTTAGGGGACGAGCTGTACTTC.

This clonotype occurred a few times. This chain connects TRBV6-1 to TRBJ2-7; TRBD2 matches at 7 bases. This CDR3 is 15 amino acids long. V was pared by 2 bases and J by 0 bases, with 4 bases of the junction left unmatched. Germline values: CDR1 MNHNS, CDR2 SASEGT. The CDR3 coding sequence is TGTGCCAGCAGTGAACCGGGACTAACCTCCTACGAGCAGTACTTC. Its translation is CASSEPGLTSYEQYF.

This chain connects TRBV6-1 to TRBJ1-1; D uncertain. V lost 6 bases to trimming and J lost 0 bases, with 14 bases between them. CDR1 is MNHNS, CDR2 SASEGT, per germline. This CDR3 contains 15 residues. CDR3 coding DNA: TGTGCCAGCAGCCTGGGGAGGAGCATGAACACTGAAGCTTTCTTT. Residues: CASSLGRSMNTEAFF.

Ten or more counts support this clonotype. This sequence joins TRBV19 and TRBJ1-2; 9 bases are a match to TRBD1. J was trimmed by 8 bases and V by 8 bases; bases with no gene match: 15. CDR1 is LNHDA and CDR2 is SQIVND in the germline V gene (reference sequence). The CDR3 runs 15 residues. The CDR3 here is CASGRKRDRVNGYTF. CDR3 nucleotides: TGTGCCAGTGGACGAAAACGGGACAGGGTAAACGGCTACACCTTC.

The V call is TRBV7-2, the J call TRBJ2-2; 8 bases are shared with TRBD2. Losses at the gene ends were 0 bases for V and 1 base for J; bases not matched to a gene: 7. CDR3 length equals 18 residues. Germline V gene lookup returns CDR1 SGHTA and CDR2 FQGNSA. The DNA of the CDR3 is TGTGCCAGCAGCTTAGCGTCAGTAGCGGGAAAGAACACCGGGGAGCTGTTTTTT. Translation: CASSLASVAGKNTGELFF.

The sample holds many counts of this clonotype. The chain carries TRBV29-1 and TRBJ2-5, with D possibly being TRBD1 (5 bases). The V and J ends lost 0 bases and 2 bases respectively, with 10 bases between them. The CDR3 loop spans 14 amino acids. Germline CDR1 reads SQVTM; CDR2 reads ANQGSEA. CDR3 nucleotides: TGCAGCGTTGAAGACCTACAGGCACAAGAGACCCAGTACTTC. Translated: CSVEDLQAQETQYF.

This clonotype came up a few times. The gene calls are TRBV7-9 and TRBJ1-5, with D perhaps TRBD1 (5 bases). The CDR3 totals 15 residues. The V gene's germline CDR1 is SEHNR and CDR2 FQNEAQ (reference sequence). Trimming removed 1 base at V and 6 bases at J, with 13 bases between. CDR3 nucleotide sequence: TGTGCCAGCAGCTTAGTTTCGCAGGGCCCTCAGCCCCAGCATTTT. Amino acids: CASSLVSQGPQPQHF.

This clonotype has just a few counts. V usage is TRBV18 and J usage is TRBJ2-7; no definite D call. Trimming left V 2 bases short and J 0 bases short, with 8 bases between. This CDR3 has 14 residues. Per the germline V gene, CDR1 is KGHSH and CDR2 is LQKENI. The CDR3 bases are TGTGCCAGCTCACCAGACGGAGCCTCCTACGAGCAGTACTTC. Amino acid sequence: CASSPDGASYEQYF.

The gene calls are TRBV14 and TRBJ2-1; 7 bases fit TRBD2. V trimming: 1 base; J trimming: 9 bases; junction bases outside the gene matches: 9. The CDR3 runs to 15 residues. CDR1 is SGHDN and CDR2 is FVKESK in the germline V gene. DNA of the CDR3: TGTGCCAGCAGCCAAGTGAGCGGGATGTTCGGTGAGCAGTTCTTC. Translating gives CASSQVSGMFGEQFF.

The gene calls are TRBV4-3 and TRBJ2-1, with D possibly TRBD1 on 5 matching bases. Trimming left V 0 bases short and J 3 bases short, with 12 bases between. There are 16 residues in the CDR3. The V gene's germline CDR1 is LGHNA and CDR2 YSLEER. CDR3 sequence reads: CASSQDEQGGYNEQFF. In nucleotides, the CDR3 is TGCGCCAGCAGCCAAGATGAGCAGGGCGGCTACAATGAGCAGTTCTTC.